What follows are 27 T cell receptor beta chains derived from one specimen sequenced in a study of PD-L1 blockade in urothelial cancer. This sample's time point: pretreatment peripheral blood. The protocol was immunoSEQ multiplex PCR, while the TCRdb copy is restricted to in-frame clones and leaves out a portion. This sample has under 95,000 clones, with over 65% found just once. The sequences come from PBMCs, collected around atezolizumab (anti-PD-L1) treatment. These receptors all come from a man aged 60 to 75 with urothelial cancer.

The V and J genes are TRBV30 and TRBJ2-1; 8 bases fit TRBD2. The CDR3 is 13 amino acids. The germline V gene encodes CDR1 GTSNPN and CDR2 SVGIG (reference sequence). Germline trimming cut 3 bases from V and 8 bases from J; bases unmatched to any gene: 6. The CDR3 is CAWRGSGKHEQFF. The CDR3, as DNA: TGTGCCTGGAGGGGTAGCGGGAAACATGAGCAGTTCTTC. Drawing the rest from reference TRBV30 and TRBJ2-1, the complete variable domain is SQTIHQWPATLVQPVGSPLSLECTVEGTSNPNLYWYRQAAGRGLQLLFYSVGIGQISSEVPQNLSASRPQDRQFILSSKKLLLSDSGFYLCAWRGSGKHEQFFGPGTRLTVL.

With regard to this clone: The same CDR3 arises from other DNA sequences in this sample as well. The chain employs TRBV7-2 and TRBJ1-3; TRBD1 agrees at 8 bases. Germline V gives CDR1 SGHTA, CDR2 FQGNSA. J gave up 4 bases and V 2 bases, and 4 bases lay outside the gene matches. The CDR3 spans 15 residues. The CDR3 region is CASSLTTGVGNTIYF. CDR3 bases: TGTGCCAGCAGCTTAACGACAGGGGTAGGAAACACCATATATTTT.

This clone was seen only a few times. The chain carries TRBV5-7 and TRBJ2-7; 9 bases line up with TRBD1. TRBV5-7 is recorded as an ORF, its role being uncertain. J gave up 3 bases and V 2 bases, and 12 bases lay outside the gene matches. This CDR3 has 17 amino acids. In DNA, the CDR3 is TGTGCCAGCAGCTTAGAGGGGGGGACAGGGATCGGCTACGAGCAGTACTTC. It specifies CASSLEGGTGIGYEQYF.

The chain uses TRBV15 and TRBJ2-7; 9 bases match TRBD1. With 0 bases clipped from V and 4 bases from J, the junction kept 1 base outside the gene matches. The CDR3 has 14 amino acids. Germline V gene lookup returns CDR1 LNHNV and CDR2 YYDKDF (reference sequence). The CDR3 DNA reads TGTGCCACCAGCAGAGAAGGACAGGGGTACGAGCAGTACTTC. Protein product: CATSREGQGYEQYF.

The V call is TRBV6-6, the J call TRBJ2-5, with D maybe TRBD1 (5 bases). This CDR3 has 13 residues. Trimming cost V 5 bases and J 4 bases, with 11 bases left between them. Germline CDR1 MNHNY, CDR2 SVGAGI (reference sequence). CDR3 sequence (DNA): TGTGCCAGCAGTAACCAGGGCGGAGAGACCCAGTACTTC. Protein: CASSNQGGETQYF.

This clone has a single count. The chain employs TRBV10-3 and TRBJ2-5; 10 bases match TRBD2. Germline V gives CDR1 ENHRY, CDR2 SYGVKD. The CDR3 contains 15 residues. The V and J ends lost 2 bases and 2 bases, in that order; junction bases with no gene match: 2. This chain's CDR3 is CAISETSGKQETQYF. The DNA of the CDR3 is TGTGCCATCAGTGAGACTAGCGGGAAACAAGAGACCCAGTACTTC.

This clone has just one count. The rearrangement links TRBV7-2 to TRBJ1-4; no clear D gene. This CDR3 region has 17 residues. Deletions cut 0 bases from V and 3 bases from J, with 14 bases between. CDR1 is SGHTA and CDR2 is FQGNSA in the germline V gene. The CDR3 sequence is CASSLAPRIGSNEKLFF. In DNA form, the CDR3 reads TGTGCCAGCAGCTTAGCGCCAAGAATCGGGTCTAATGAAAAACTGTTTTTT.

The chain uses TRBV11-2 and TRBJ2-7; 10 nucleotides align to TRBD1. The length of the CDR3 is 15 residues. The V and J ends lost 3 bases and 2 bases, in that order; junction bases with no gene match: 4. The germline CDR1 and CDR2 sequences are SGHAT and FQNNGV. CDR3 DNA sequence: TGTGCCAGCAGCTTTCCCGGGACAGGGGCCTACGAGCAGTACTTC. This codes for CASSFPGTGAYEQYF.

CDR3 sequence (DNA): TGTGCCAGCAGCTCTAGACAGGGCCGCTACACAGATACGCAGTATTTT. It is translated as CASSSRQGRYTDTQYF. The chain uses TRBV7-6 and TRBJ2-3; 7 bases map to TRBD1. The CDR3 totals 16 residues. Germline V gene sequence: CDR1 SGHVS, CDR2 FNYEAQ. V lost 4 bases to trimming and J lost 2 bases; unmatched junction nucleotides: 9.

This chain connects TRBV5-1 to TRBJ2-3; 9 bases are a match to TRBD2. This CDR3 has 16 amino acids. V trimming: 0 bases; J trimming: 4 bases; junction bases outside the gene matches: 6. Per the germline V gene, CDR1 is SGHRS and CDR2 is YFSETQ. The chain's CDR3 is CASSLVVAGGPDTQYF. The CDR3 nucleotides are TGCGCCAGCAGCTTGGTTGTGGCGGGAGGGCCAGATACGCAGTATTTT.

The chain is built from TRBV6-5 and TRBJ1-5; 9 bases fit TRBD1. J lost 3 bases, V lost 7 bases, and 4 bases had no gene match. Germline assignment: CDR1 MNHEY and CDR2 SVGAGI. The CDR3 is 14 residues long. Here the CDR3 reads CASKGTGINQPQHF. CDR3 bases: TGTGCCAGCAAAGGGACAGGGATCAATCAGCCCCAGCATTTT.

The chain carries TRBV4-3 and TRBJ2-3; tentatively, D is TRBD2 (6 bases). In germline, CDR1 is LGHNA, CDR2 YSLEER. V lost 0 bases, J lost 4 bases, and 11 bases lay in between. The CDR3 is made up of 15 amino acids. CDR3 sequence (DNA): TGCGCCAGCAGCCAAGATTCGGAGGGCCCAGATACGCAGTATTTT. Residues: CASSQDSEGPDTQYF.

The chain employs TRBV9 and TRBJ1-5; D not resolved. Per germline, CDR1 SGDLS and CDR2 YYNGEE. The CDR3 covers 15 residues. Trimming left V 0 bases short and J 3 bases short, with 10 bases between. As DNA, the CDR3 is TGTGCCAGCAGCGTAGGATTGGCCGTCAATCAGCCCCAGCATTTT. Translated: CASSVGLAVNQPQHF.

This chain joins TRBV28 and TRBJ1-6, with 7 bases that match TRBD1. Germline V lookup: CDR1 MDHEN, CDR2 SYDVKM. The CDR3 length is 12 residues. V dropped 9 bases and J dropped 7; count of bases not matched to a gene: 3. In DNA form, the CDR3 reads TGTGCCAGTTCGGGACAGAATTCACCCCTCCACTTT. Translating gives CASSGQNSPLHF.

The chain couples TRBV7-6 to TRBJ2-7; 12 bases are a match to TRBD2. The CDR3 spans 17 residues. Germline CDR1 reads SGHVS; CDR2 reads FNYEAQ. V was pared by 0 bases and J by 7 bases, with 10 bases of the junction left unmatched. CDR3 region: CASSLASVTSGSEEQYF. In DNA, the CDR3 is TGTGCCAGCAGCTTAGCCTCGGTGACTAGCGGGAGTGAAGAGCAGTACTTC.

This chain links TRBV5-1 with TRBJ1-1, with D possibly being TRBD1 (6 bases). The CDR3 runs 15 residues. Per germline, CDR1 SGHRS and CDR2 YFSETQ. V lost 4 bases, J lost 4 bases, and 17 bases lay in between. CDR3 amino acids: CASSPGAGGPTEAFF. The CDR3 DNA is TGCGCCAGCAGCCCGGGGGCGGGGGGGCCCACTGAAGCTTTCTTT.

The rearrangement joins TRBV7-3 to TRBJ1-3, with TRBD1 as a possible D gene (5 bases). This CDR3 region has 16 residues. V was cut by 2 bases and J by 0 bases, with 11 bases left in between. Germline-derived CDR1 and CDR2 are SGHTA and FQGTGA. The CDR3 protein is CASSLAGPNSGNTIYF. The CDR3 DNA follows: TGTGCCAGCAGCTTAGCGGGGCCCAACTCTGGAAACACCATATATTTT.

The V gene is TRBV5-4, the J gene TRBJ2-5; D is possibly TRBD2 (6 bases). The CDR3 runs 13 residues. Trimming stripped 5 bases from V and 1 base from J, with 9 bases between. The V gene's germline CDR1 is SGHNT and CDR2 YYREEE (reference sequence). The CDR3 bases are TGTGCCAGCAGTACCGGGAGCCAAGAGACCCAGTACTTC. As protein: CASSTGSQETQYF.

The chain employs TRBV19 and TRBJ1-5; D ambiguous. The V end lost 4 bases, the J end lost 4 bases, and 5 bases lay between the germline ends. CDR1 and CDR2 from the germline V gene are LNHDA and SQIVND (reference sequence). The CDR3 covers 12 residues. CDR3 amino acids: CASSTPNQPQHF. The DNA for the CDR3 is TGTGCCAGTAGTACTCCGAATCAGCCCCAGCATTTT.

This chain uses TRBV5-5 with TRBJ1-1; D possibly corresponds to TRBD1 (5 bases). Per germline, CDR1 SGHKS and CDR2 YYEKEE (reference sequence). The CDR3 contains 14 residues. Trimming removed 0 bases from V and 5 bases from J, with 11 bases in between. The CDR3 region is CASSLEAGLTEAFF. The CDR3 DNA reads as TGTGCCAGCAGCTTGGAGGCAGGGTTGACTGAAGCTTTCTTT.

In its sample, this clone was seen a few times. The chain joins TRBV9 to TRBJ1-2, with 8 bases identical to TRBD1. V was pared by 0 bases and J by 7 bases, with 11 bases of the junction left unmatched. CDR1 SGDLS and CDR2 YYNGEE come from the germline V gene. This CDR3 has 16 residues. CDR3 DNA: TGTGCCAGCAGCGTAGCTGTAGGGACAGGATTAGGTGGCTACACCTTC. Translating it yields CASSVAVGTGLGGYTF.

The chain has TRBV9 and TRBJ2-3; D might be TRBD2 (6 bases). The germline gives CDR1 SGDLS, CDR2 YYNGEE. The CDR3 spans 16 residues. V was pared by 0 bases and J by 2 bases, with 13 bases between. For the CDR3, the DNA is TGTGCCAGCAGCGTAGAAGGGGTAGCGGCCACAGATACGCAGTATTTT. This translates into CASSVEGVAATDTQYF.

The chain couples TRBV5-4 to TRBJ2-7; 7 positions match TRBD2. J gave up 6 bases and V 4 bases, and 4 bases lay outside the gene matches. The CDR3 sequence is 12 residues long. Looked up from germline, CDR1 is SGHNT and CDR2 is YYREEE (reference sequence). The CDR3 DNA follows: TGTGCCAGCAGCCTTACGGGGGGCGAGCAGTACTTC. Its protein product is CASSLTGGEQYF.

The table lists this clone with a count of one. CDR3 bases: TGTGCCAGCTCTAAGGGGACTAGCGGTATCCAAGAGACCCAGTACTTC. It specifies CASSKGTSGIQETQYF. This chain uses TRBV18 with TRBJ2-5; 11 positions agree with TRBD2. The CDR3 totals 16 residues. The trim removed 6 bases at V and 1 base at J, leaving 7 bases unmatched. Germline V gene data show CDR1 as KGHSH and CDR2 as LQKENI.

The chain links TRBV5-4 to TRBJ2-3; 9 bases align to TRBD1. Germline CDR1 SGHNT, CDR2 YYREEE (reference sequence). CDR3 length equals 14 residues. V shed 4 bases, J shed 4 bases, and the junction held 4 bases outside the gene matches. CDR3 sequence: CASSRDRVSDTQYF. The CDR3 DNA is TGTGCCAGCAGCCGGGACAGGGTGTCAGATACGCAGTATTTT.

CDR3 nucleotide sequence: TGTGCCAGCAATTTGGGGACAGGGGTCACCGGGGAGCTGTTTTTT. Protein sequence: CASNLGTGVTGELFF. This chain uses TRBV27 with TRBJ2-2, with TRBD1 matching 10 bases. CDR1 and CDR2 from the germline V gene are MNHEY and SMNVEV (reference sequence). The ends lost 7 bases at V and 4 bases at J; junction bases unmatched: 6. The CDR3 extends over 15 amino acids.

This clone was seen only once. The CDR3 is CASSLNRKNTEAFF. CDR3 coding DNA: TGTGCCAGCAGCTTAAACAGAAAGAACACTGAAGCTTTCTTT. This chain uses TRBV7-8 with TRBJ1-1; no clear D. Trimming left V 2 bases short and J 1 base short, with 8 bases between. The CDR3 is 14 amino acids. Germline values: CDR1 SGHVS, CDR2 FQNEAQ.